This T cell receptor beta chain was sequenced in a study of T-cell reconstitution after alpha-beta-depleted transplantation in children. Preparing the TCRbeta library involved the use of unique molecular identifiers. Each CDR3 protein is one row after TCRdb ran MiXCR on the PCR reads. Counted here are 640,000 or so distinct CDR3 sequences, around a sixth occurring once; the ten biggest clones make up 0.8% to 1.1%. This CDR3 has 15 residues. Trimming stripped 6 bases from V and 0 bases from J, with 16 bases between. CDR1 and CDR2 (germline): DFQATT, SNEGSKA (reference sequence). In its sample, this clonotype was seen a few times.

Source: PBMCs from the stem cell graft donor, taken from the stem cell graft. The sequence derives from a human donor who donated a stem cell graft to a child with acute myeloid leukemia. This sequence joins TRBV20-1 and TRBJ2-3; D might be TRBD2 (7 bases). The CDR3, as DNA: TGCAGTGCGACCGGGGGGCCACCGAGCACAGATACGCAGTATTTT. Amino acids: CSATGGPPSTDTQYF.